This record covers a single TCR beta chain. This record comes from a study of blood T cell repertoires in COVID-19. The wider study: Samples came from the United States, Italy and Spain, spanning acute and convalescent COVID-19. Nucleic acid was either cDNA or gDNA, and it came from T cells, B-cell-depleted T cells, or PBMCs.

In the source study's methods: Estimates of nucleated cell counts were drawn from the amplification of reference gene primers. TCRdb keeps only in-frame clones here, not all; method: immunoSEQ multiplex PCR. The V and J calls and clone size were taken over from that table, and D and trimming were inferred from the DNA. Here the sample spans approximately 130,000 clones, around nine tenths being singletons. Germline CDR1 is SGHRS and CDR2 is YFSETQ. V shed 0 bases and J 5 bases; nucleotides not matched to a gene: 3. The CDR3 has 15 residues. The V gene is TRBV5-1, the J gene TRBJ1-5; 9 bases match TRBD1. Input material: peripheral blood. This sequence originates from a woman aged 50 to 60 with acute or convalescent COVID-19. The CDR3 DNA follows: TGCGCCAGCAGCTTGGGGACAGGGGAATATCAGCCCCAGCATTTT. This sequence encodes CASSLGTGEYQPQHF.